Presented here are 22 T cell receptor beta chains from one specimen sequenced in a study of shared clonotypes between healthy human individuals. The data were produced by immunoSEQ multiplex PCR, yet TCRdb's version contains in-frame clones alone and is incomplete. The data hold some 240,000 clones, with 50% to 80% observed a single time. Sequences were obtained from memory CD4+ T cells sorted from blood. Specified subset: CD45RA-negative fraction. These receptors originate from a man younger than 45 in good health.

The table lists this clone with many counts. The chain has TRBV28 and TRBJ2-1; D remains unclear. The ends were cut back, 7 bases at V and 6 bases at J, with 19 bases in the middle. Germline CDR1 MDHEN, CDR2 SYDVKM. The CDR3 is 15 amino acids. CDR3 region: CASNPSVRYVNEQFF. The CDR3 DNA reads TGTGCCAGCAACCCCTCGGTCCGGTATGTCAATGAGCAGTTCTTC.

The chain links TRBV5-1 to TRBJ2-7; TRBD1 or TRBD2 may be the D gene (5 bases each). The CDR3 sequence is 14 residues long. V was pared by 0 bases and J by 2 bases, with 9 bases between. Germline V gene sequence: CDR1 SGHRS, CDR2 YFSETQ. In DNA, the CDR3 is TGCGCCAGCAGCTTGGCCGGGGCAGCCTACGAGCAGTACTTC. It encodes CASSLAGAAYEQYF.

The chain combines TRBV5-5 with TRBJ1-4; D call uncertain. Per the germline V gene, CDR1 is SGHKS and CDR2 is YYEKEE (reference sequence). The CDR3 totals 15 residues. The V and J ends lost 5 bases and 7 bases respectively, with 18 bases between them. The CDR3 loop is CASRYGPAPAEKLFF. The CDR3 DNA follows: TGTGCCAGCAGATATGGACCCGCTCCCGCTGAAAAACTGTTTTTT.

V and J are TRBV5-6 and TRBJ2-2; 12 nucleotides match TRBD2. V gave up 6 bases and J gave up 3 bases; unmatched junction bases: 6. Germline loops: CDR1 SGHDT, CDR2 YYEEEE. The CDR3 covers 16 residues. The CDR3 region has the DNA TGTGCCAGCAAGGCTAGCGGGAGGGCCGACACCGGGGAGCTGTTTTTT. It codes for CASKASGRADTGELFF.

The chain carries TRBV30 and TRBJ2-1; possibly TRBD1 or TRBD2 for D (6 bases each). The CDR3 extends over 16 amino acids. Between the trimmed V and J ends, which lost 0 bases and 5 bases, there was a span of 17 bases. Germline CDR1 is GTSNPN and CDR2 is SVGIG (reference sequence). CDR3 bases: TGTGCCTGGAGTGTCAACGGGGGCCGAATCCACAATGAGCAGTTCTTC. Translation gives CAWSVNGGRIHNEQFF.

This clone was counted a few times. This chain connects TRBV7-9 to TRBJ2-2, with 7 bases aligning to TRBD2. The CDR3 is made up of 18 amino acids. Germline V gene lookup returns CDR1 SEHNR and CDR2 FQNEAQ (reference sequence). The ends lost 7 bases at V and 3 bases at J; junction bases unmatched: 17. CDR3 amino acids: CASTQPSGRPDYTGELFF. CDR3 nucleotide sequence: TGTGCCAGCACTCAGCCTAGCGGCCGACCTGATTACACCGGGGAGCTGTTTTTT.

This clone showed up just a few times. The V and J genes are TRBV11-2 and TRBJ2-7; no definite D call. The J call may be in error: the DNA end matches TRBJ2-5 better. The CDR3 runs 13 residues. Germline loops: CDR1 SGHAT, CDR2 FQNNGV. This CDR3 is CASSLEARGTQYF. The DNA of the CDR3 is TGTGCCAGCAGCTTAGAGGCCCGTGGGACCCAGTACTTC.

This clone appeared a single time. The rearrangement joins TRBV5-1 to TRBJ2-7; a weak D match, TRBD1 (6 bases). Germline assignment: CDR1 SGHRS and CDR2 YFSETQ. V shed 4 bases and J shed 0 bases, with 14 bases lying between them. The CDR3 extends over 15 amino acids. The CDR3 sequence is CASSPSGTRSYEQYF. The CDR3 DNA is TGCGCCAGCAGCCCGTCAGGGACACGCTCCTACGAGCAGTACTTC.

The rearrangement joins TRBV18 to TRBJ2-5, with 10 bases matching TRBD1. The CDR3 is made up of 14 amino acids. The junction had 1 base not matched to a gene; V was cut back by 3 bases and J by 3 bases. The germline V gene has CDR1 KGHSH and CDR2 LQKENI. This chain's CDR3 is CASSPGTGEETQYF. CDR3 DNA sequence: TGTGCCAGCTCACCCGGGACAGGGGAAGAGACCCAGTACTTC.

The chain uses TRBV30 and TRBJ2-1; possible D gene TRBD1, 5 bases. Trimming shortened V by 0 bases and J by 12 bases, and 21 bases separated the two germline ends. The CDR3 is made up of 15 amino acids. Germline V gene lookup returns CDR1 GTSNPN and CDR2 SVGIG (reference sequence). The CDR3 sequence: CAWSVSGPSTAGQFF. In nucleotides, the CDR3 is TGTGCCTGGAGTGTATCAGGGCCCTCTACCGCAGGGCAGTTCTTC.

This rearrangement joins TRBV7-6 to TRBJ2-1; TRBD2 matches at 13 bases. V was pared by 5 bases and J by 10 bases, with 8 bases of the junction left unmatched. From germline, CDR1 is SGHVS and CDR2 FNYEAQ. This CDR3 contains 15 residues. CDR3 in amino acids: CASSLLAGGPREQFF. CDR3 bases: TGTGCCAGCAGCCTACTAGCGGGAGGGCCTCGAGAGCAGTTCTTC.

V and J are TRBV30 and TRBJ2-3, with D unresolved. CDR3 length: 13 amino acids. V was trimmed by 4 bases and J by 4 bases, leaving 12 bases between them. Germline CDR1 is GTSNPN and CDR2 is SVGIG (reference sequence). The DNA for the CDR3 is TGTGCCTGGATCCCTCCCTACGCAGATACGCAGTATTTT. Its translation is CAWIPPYADTQYF.

V gene TRBV10-3 combines with J gene TRBJ2-6; D is unresolved. The germline V gene has CDR1 ENHRY and CDR2 SYGVKD. Deletions cut 4 bases from V and 2 bases from J, with 9 bases between. The CDR3 loop spans 15 amino acids. CDR3 bases: TGTGCCATCAGTGGGGTAGGGACTGGGGCCAACGTCCTGACTTTC. This sequence encodes CAISGVGTGANVLTF.

This clone was picked up a small number of times. The chain links TRBV10-1 to TRBJ1-1; D remains unclear. This CDR3 has 14 residues. V was pared by 0 bases and J by 5 bases, with 10 bases between. Germline V gene lookup returns CDR1 WNHNN and CDR2 SYGVQD (reference sequence). CDR3 sequence (DNA): TGCGCCAGCAGTGAGTCGGCAAGGGTAACTGAAGCTTTCTTT. It encodes CASSESARVTEAFF.

The genes are TRBV14 and TRBJ2-3; TRBD2 aligns across 12 bases. CDR1 SGHDN and CDR2 FVKESK come from the germline V gene. Trimming took 1 base from V and 4 from J; bases not matched to a gene: 3. The length of the CDR3 is 16 residues. The CDR3 DNA sequence: TGTGCCAGCAGCCAAGGTTGGACTAGCGGGGCAGATACGCAGTATTTT. This gives the protein CASSQGWTSGADTQYF. Supplemented by reference TRBV14 and TRBJ2-3, the full variable domain reads EAGVTQFPSHSVIEKGQTVTLRCDPISGHDNLYWYRRVMGKEIKFLLHFVKESKQDESGMPNNRFLAERTGGTYSTLKVQPAELEDSGVYFCASSQGWTSGADTQYFGPGTRLTVL.

The CDR3 nucleotides are TGTGCCAGCAGCCTCCTGGGGGGTGTACAAGAGACCCAGTACTTC. Translating it yields CASSLLGGVQETQYF. The rearrangement links TRBV7-3 to TRBJ2-5; D is possibly TRBD2 (6 bases). CDR3 length equals 15 residues. V was pared by 5 bases and J by 2 bases, with 15 bases between. Germline V lookup: CDR1 SGHTA, CDR2 FQGTGA.

J is TRBJ2-3 and V is TRBV7-9, with 7 bases lining up with TRBD1. Germline V CDR1 and CDR2: SEHNR, FQNEAQ (reference sequence). The CDR3 sequence is 14 residues long. V shed 5 bases, J shed 4 bases, and the junction held 6 bases outside the gene matches. Here the CDR3 DNA reads TGTGCCAGCAGCGTGTCAGGGGGAGCAGATACGCAGTATTTT. Its translation: CASSVSGGADTQYF.

CDR3 sequence (DNA): TGTGCCAGCAGTCTTAGTGGGAGGGCCCGAGAGACCCAGTACTTC. This sequence encodes CASSLSGRARETQYF. J is TRBJ2-5 and V is TRBV2, with 7 bases lining up with TRBD2. Germline V lookup: CDR1 SNHLY, CDR2 FYNNEI. The V gene end was trimmed by 5 bases and the J gene end by 4 bases; junction bases not matched to a gene: 10. The CDR3 runs to 15 residues.

The chain couples TRBV6-1 to TRBJ1-1; D is perhaps TRBD1 (5 bases). Per germline, CDR1 MNHNS and CDR2 SASEGT. Trimming cost V 4 bases and J 4 bases, with 10 bases left between them. The CDR3 is made up of 13 amino acids. The CDR3 DNA sequence: TGTGCCAGCAGTGTCAGGGAATTCACTGAAGCTTTCTTT. It specifies CASSVREFTEAFF.

The chain joins TRBV11-1 to TRBJ2-7; 8 nucleotides match TRBD1. Germline CDR1 reads SGHAT; CDR2 reads FQDESV (reference sequence). There are 13 residues in the CDR3. V lost 7 bases, J lost 6 bases, and 8 bases stayed unmatched. This CDR3 reads CASTPTGVGEQYF. The CDR3 nucleotides are TGTGCCAGCACCCCGACAGGGGTCGGCGAGCAGTACTTC.

The rearrangement links TRBV29-1 to TRBJ1-2, with 8 bases matching TRBD1. The CDR3 totals 13 residues. CDR1 and CDR2 (germline): SQVTM, ANQGSEA. J was trimmed by 4 bases and V by 1 base; bases with no gene match: 2. The CDR3 DNA follows: TGCAGCGTTGAAGTACAGGGGGGCTATGGCTACACCTTC. It translates to CSVEVQGGYGYTF.

This clone was counted only a few times. V is TRBV5-1 and J is TRBJ2-1, with unresolved D. CDR1 and CDR2 from the germline V gene are SGHRS and YFSETQ. Between the trimmed V and J ends, which lost 1 base and 8 bases, there was a span of 4 bases. The CDR3 has 11 residues. The CDR3 reads CASSLFDEQFF. The CDR3 region has the DNA TGCGCCAGCAGCTTGTTCGATGAGCAGTTCTTC.